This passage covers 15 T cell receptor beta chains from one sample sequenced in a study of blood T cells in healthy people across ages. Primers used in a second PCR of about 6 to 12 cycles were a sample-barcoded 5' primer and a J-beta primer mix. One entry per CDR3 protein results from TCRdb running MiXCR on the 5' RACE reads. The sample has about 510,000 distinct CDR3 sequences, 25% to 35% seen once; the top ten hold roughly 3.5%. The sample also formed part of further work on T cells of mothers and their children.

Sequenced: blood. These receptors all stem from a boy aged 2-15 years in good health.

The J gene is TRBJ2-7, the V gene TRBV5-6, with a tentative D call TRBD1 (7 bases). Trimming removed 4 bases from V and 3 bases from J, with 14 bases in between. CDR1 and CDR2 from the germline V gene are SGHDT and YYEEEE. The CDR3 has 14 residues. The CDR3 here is CASSRGTEDYEQYF. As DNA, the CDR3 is TGTGCCAGCAGCCGGGGGACAGAGGACTACGAGCAGTACTTC.

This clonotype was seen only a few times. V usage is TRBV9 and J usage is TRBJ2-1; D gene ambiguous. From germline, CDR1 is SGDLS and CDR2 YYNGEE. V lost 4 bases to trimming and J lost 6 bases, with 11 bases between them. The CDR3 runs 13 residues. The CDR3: CASSPGRFNEQFF. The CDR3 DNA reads TGTGCCAGCAGCCCAGGACGGTTCAATGAGCAGTTCTTC.

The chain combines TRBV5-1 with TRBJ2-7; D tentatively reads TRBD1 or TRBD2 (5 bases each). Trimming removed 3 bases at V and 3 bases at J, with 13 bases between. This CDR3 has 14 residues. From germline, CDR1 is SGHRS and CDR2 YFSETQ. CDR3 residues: CASSSDGAGYEQYF. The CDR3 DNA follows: TGCGCCAGCAGCTCCGATGGGGCGGGCTACGAGCAGTACTTC.

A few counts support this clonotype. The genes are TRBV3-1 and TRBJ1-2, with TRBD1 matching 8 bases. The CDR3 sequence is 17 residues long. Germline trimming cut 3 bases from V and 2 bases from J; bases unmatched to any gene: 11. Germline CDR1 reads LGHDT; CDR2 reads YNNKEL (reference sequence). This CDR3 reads CASSHHFVQGGNYGYTF. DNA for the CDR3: TGTGCCAGCAGCCACCACTTCGTACAGGGGGGGAACTATGGCTACACCTTC.

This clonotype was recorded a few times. The CDR3 protein is CATSDFWAWTGVGTDTQYF. CDR3 DNA: TGTGCCACCAGTGATTTTTGGGCATGGACAGGGGTCGGCACAGATACGCAGTATTTT. This chain connects TRBV24-1 to TRBJ2-3; 9 bases are a match to TRBD1. V lost 1 base and J lost 1; bases outside the gene matches: 11. The CDR3 sequence is 19 residues long. Per germline, CDR1 KGHDR and CDR2 SFDVKD.

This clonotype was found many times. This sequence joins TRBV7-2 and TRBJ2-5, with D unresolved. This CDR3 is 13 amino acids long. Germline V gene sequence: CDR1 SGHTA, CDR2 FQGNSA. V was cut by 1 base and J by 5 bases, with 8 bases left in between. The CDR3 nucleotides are TGTGCCAGCAGCTTAGGGAACTGGGAGACCCAGTACTTC. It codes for CASSLGNWETQYF.

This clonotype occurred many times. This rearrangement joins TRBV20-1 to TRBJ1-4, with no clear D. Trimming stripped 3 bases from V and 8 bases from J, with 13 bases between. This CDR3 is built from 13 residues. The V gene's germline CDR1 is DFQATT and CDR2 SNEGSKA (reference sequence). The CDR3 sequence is CSASGLGVEKLFF. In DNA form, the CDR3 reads TGCAGTGCTAGTGGTTTGGGAGTCGAAAAACTGTTTTTT.

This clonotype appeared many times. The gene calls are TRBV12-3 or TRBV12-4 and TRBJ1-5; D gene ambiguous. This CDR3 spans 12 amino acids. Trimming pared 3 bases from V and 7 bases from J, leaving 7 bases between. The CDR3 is CASSFRRQPQHF. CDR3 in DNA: TGTGCCAGCAGTTTTCGTCGGCAGCCCCAGCATTTT.

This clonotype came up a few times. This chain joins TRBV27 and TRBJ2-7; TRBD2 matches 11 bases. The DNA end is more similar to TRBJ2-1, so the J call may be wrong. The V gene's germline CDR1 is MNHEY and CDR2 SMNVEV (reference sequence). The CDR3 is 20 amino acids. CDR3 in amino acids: CASNSAVPVAGGYGGNEQFF. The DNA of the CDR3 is TGTGCCAGCAACTCCGCCGTCCCTGTAGCGGGAGGGTACGGGGGGAATGAGCAGTTCTTC.

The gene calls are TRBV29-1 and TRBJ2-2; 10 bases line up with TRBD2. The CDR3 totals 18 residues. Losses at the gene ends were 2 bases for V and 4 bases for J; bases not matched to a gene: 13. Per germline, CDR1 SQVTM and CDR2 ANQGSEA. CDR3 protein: CSVEKVVAGGRSTGELFF. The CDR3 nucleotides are TGCAGCGTTGAAAAGGTGGTAGCGGGGGGCCGGAGCACCGGGGAGCTGTTTTTT.

CDR3 loop: CASSQDPAPGTQYF. DNA for the CDR3: TGTGCCAGCAGCCAAGACCCGGCCCCAGGGACCCAGTACTTC. The chain couples TRBV3-1 to TRBJ2-5, with D unclear. The CDR3 runs 14 residues. Germline V gene data show CDR1 as LGHDT and CDR2 as YNNKEL (reference sequence). The V and J ends lost 0 bases and 7 bases respectively, with 12 bases between them.

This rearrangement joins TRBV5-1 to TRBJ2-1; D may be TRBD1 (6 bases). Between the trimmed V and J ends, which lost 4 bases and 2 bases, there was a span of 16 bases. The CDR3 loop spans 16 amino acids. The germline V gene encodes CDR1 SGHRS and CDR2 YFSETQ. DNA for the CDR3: TGCGCCAGCAGCCCGGACAGCTTTTTACCCTACAATGAGCAGTTCTTC. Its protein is CASSPDSFLPYNEQFF.

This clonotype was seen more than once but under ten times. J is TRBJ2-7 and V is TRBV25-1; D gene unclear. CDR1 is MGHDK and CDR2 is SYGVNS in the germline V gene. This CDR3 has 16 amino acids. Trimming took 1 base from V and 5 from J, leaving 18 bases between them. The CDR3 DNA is TGTGCCAGCAGTGAATTCCCAGGCAAACGGGCACACGAGCAGTACTTC. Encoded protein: CASSEFPGKRAHEQYF.

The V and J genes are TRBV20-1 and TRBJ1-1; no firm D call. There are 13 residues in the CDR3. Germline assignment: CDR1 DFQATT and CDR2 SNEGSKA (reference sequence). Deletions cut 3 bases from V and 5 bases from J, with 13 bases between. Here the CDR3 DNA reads TGCAGTGCTAGGTTTCCGGGAAGGACTGAAGCTTTCTTT. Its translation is CSARFPGRTEAFF.

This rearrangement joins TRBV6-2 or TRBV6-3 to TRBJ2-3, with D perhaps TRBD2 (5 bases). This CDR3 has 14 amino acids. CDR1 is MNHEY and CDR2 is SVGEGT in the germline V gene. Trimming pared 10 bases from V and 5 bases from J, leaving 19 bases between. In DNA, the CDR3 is TGTGCCACGTCCCTGTGGAAGGGAGAAGATACGCAGTATTTT. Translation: CATSLWKGEDTQYF.